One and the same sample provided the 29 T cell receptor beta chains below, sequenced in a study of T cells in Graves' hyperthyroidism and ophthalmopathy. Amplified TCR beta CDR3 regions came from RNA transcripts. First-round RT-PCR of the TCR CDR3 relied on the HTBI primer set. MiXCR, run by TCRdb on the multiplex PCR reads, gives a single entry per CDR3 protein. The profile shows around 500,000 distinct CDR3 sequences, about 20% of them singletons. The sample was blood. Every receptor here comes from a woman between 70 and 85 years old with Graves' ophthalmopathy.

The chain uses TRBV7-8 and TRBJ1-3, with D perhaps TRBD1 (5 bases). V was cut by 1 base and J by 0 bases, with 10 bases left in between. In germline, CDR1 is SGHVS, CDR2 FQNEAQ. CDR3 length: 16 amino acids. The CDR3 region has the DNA TGTGCCAGCAGCTTAGAGGGGCTGAGCTCTGGAAACACCATATATTTT. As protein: CASSLEGLSSGNTIYF.

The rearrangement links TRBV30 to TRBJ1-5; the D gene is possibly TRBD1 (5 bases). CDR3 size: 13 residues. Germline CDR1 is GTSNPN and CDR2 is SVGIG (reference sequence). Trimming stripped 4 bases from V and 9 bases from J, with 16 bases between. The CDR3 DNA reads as TGTGCCTGGAAGCTGTCAGGGAACGCGCCCCAGCATTTT. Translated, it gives CAWKLSGNAPQHF. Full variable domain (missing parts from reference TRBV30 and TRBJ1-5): SQTIHQWPATLVQPVGSPLSLECTVEGTSNPNLYWYRQAAGRGLQLLFYSVGIGQISSEVPQNLSASRPQDRQFILSSKKLLLSDSGFYLCAWKLSGNAPQHFGDGTRLSIL.

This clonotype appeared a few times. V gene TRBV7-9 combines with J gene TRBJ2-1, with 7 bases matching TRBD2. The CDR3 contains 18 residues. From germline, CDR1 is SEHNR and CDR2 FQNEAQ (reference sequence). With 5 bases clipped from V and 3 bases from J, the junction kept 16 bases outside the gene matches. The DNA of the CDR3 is TGTGCCAGCAGCCTCCCCCGGGGGGTGGGAGAATTCTACAATGAGCAGTTCTTC. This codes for CASSLPRGVGEFYNEQFF.

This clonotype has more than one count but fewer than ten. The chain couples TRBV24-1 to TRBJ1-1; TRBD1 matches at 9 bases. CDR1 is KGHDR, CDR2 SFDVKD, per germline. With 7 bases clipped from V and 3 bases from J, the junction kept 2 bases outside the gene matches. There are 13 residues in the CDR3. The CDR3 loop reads CATRRTGDTEAFF. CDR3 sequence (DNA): TGTGCCACCAGAAGGACAGGGGACACTGAAGCTTTCTTT.

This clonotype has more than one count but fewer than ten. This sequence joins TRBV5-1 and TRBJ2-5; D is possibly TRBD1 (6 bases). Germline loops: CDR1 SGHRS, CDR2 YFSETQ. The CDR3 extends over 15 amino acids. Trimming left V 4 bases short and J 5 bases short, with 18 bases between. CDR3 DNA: TGCGCCAGCAGCCCGTCTCGAGGGGGAAGCGAGACCCAGTACTTC. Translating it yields CASSPSRGGSETQYF.

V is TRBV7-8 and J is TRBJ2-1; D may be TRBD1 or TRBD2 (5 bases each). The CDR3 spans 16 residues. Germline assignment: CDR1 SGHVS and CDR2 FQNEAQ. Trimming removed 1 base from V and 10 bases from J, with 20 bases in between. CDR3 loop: CASSLVGAQVLREQFF. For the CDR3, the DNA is TGTGCCAGCAGCTTAGTCGGGGCACAGGTCTTAAGGGAGCAGTTCTTC.

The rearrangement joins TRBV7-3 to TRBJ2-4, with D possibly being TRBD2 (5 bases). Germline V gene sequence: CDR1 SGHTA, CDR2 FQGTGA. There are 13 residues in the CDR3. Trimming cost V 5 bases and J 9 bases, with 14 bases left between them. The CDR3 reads CASSPSWESIQYF. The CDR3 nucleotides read TGTGCCAGCAGCCCGTCTTGGGAGAGCATTCAGTACTTC.

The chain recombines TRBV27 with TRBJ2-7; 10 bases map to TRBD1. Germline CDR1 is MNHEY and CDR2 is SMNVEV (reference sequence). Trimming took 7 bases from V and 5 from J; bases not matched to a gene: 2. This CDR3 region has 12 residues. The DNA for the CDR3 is TGTGCCAGCAAAGGACAGGGGGACGAGCAGTACTTC. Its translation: CASKGQGDEQYF.

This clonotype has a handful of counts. The CDR3 DNA sequence: TGTGCCTGGAACACAGGGGGCGCCCGAGAGACCCAGTACTTC. The encoded protein is CAWNTGGARETQYF. The chain couples TRBV30 to TRBJ2-5, with 9 bases lining up with TRBD1. The CDR3 is made up of 14 amino acids. Trimming cost V 4 bases and J 4 bases; bases outside gene matches: 7. Germline lookup yields CDR1 GTSNPN and CDR2 SVGIG (reference sequence). Filled out from reference TRBV30 and TRBJ2-5, the complete variable domain reads SQTIHQWPATLVQPVGSPLSLECTVEGTSNPNLYWYRQAAGRGLQLLFYSVGIGQISSEVPQNLSASRPQDRQFILSSKKLLLSDSGFYLCAWNTGGARETQYFGPGTRLLVL.

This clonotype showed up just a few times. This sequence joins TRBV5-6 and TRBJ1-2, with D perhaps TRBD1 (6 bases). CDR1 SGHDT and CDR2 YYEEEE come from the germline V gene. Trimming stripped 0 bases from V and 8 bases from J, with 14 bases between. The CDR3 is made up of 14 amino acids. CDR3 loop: CASSLGTVYSGYTF. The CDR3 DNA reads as TGTGCCAGCAGCTTGGGGACAGTATATTCCGGCTACACCTTC.

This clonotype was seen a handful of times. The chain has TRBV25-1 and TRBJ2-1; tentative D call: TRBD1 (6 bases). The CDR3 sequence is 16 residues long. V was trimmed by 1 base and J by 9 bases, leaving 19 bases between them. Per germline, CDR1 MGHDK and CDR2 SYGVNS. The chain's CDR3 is CASSEFSGHSLGEQFF. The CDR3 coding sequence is TGTGCCAGCAGTGAATTTTCGGGACACTCCTTGGGTGAGCAGTTCTTC.

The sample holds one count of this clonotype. The CDR3 nucleotides are TGTGCCAGTAGTTCGTACAGAACTTACGAGCAGTACTTC. Translation gives CASSSYRTYEQYF. The chain combines TRBV19 with TRBJ2-7; D gene uncertain. Germline-derived CDR1 and CDR2 are LNHDA and SQIVND (reference sequence). V was clipped by 5 bases and J by 4 bases, with 12 bases between them. The CDR3 covers 13 residues.

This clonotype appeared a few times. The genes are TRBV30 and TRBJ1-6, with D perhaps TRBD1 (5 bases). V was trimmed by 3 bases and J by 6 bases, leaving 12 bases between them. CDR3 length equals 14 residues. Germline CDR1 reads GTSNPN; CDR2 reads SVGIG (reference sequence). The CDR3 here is CAWRAGSSNSPLHF. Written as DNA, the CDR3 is TGTGCCTGGAGAGCAGGGAGTTCTAATTCACCCCTCCACTTT.

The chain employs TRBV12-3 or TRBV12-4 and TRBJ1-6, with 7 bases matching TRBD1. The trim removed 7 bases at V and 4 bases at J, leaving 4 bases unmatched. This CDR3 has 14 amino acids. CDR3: CASTMGQYNSPLHF. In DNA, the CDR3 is TGTGCCAGCACTATGGGACAGTATAATTCACCCCTCCACTTT.

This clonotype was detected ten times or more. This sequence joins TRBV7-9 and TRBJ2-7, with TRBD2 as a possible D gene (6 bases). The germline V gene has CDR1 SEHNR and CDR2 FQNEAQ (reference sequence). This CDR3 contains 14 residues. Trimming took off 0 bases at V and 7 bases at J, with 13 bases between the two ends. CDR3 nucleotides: TGTGCCAGCAGCTTAGCGGGAGGCCCTGGAGAGCAGTACTTC. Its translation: CASSLAGGPGEQYF.

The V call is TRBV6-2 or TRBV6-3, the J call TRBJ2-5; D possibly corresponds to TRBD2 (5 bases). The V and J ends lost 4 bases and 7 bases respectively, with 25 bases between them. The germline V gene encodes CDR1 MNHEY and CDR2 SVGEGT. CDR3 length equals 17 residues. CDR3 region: CASSFGSGSKLVGTQYF. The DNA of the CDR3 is TGTGCCAGCAGTTTTGGGAGTGGTAGTAAGTTGGTGGGGACCCAGTACTTC.

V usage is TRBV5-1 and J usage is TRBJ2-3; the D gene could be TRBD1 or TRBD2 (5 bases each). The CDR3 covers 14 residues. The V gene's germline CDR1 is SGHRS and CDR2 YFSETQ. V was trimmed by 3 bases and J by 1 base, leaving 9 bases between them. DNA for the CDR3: TGCGCCAGCAGCTGGGACCGAGGCACAGATACGCAGTATTTT. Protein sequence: CASSWDRGTDTQYF.

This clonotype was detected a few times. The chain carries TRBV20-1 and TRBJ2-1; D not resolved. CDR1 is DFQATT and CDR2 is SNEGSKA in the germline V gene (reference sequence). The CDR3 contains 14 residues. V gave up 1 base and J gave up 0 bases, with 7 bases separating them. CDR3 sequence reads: CSARVFISYNEQFF. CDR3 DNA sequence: TGCAGTGCTAGAGTTTTTATCTCCTACAATGAGCAGTTCTTC.

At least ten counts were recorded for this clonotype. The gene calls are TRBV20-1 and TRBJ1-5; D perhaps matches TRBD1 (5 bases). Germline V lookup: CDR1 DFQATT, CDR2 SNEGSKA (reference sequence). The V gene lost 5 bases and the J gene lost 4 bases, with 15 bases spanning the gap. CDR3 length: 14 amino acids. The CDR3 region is CSAGPGRGNQPQHF. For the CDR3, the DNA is TGCAGTGCTGGGCCAGGGAGGGGTAATCAGCCCCAGCATTTT.

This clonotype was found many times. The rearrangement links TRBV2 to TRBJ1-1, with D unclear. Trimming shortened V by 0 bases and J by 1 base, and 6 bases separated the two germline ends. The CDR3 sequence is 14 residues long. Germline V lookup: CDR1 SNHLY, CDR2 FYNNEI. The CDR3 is CASSEAGRNTEAFF. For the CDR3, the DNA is TGTGCCAGCAGTGAAGCAGGGAGGAACACTGAAGCTTTCTTT.

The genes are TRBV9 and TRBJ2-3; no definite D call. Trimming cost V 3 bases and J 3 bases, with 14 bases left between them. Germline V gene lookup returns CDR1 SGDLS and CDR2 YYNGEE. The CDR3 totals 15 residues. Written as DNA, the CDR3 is TGTGCCAGCAGCGCTGGACCGTTAGGGACAGATACGCAGTATTTT. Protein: CASSAGPLGTDTQYF.

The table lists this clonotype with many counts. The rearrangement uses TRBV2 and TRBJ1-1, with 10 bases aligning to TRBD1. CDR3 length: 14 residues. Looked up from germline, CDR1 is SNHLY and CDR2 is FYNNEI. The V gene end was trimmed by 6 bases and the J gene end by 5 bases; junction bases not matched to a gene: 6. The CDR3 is CASSRDRGTTEAFF. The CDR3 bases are TGTGCCAGCAGCAGGGACAGGGGTACGACTGAAGCTTTCTTT.

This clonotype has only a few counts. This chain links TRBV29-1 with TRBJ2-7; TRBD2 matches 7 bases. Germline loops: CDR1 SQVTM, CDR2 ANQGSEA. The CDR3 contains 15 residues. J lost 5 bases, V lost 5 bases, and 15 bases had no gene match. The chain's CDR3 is CSVRIGGGMGNEQYF. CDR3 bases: TGCAGCGTTAGAATTGGGGGGGGAATGGGAAACGAGCAGTACTTC.

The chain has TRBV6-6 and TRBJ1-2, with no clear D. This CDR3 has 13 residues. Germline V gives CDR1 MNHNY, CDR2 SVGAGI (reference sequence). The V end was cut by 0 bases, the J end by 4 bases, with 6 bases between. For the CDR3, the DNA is TGTGCCAGCAGTTACTCGGGGATCTATGGCTACACCTTC. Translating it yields CASSYSGIYGYTF.

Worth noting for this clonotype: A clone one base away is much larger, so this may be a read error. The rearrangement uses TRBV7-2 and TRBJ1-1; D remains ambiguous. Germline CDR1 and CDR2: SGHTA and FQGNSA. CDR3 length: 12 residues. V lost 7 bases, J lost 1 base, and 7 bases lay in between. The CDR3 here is CASTTWNTEAFF. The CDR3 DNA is TGTGCCAGCACCACATGGAACACTGAAGCTTTCTTT.

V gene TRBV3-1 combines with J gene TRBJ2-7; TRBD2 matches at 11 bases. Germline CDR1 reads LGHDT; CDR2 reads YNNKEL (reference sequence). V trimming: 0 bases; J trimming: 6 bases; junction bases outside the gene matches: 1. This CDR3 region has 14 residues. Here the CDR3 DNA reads TGTGCCAGCAGCCAAGACCTAGCGGGAGGCGAGCAGTACTTC. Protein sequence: CASSQDLAGGEQYF.

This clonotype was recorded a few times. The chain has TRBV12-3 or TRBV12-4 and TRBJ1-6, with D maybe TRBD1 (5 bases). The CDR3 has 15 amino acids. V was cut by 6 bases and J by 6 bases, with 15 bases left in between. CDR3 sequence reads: CASRGSGGGNSPLHF. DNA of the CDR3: TGTGCCAGCAGGGGGAGCGGGGGTGGTAATTCACCCCTCCACTTT.

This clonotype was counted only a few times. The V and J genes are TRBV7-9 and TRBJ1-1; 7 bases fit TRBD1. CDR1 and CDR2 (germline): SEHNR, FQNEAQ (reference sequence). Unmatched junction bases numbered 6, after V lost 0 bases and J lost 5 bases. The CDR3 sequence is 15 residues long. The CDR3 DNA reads TGTGCCAGCAGCTTAGCCCGACAGGGCGGGACTGAAGCTTTCTTT. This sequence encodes CASSLARQGGTEAFF.

The CDR3 spells CASSVGAGANVLTF. The DNA for the CDR3 is TGTGCCAGCAGCGTAGGAGCTGGGGCCAACGTCCTGACTTTC. The chain joins TRBV9 to TRBJ2-6; D not resolved. V was cut by 0 bases and J by 2 bases, with 3 bases left in between. Per germline, CDR1 SGDLS and CDR2 YYNGEE. This CDR3 is built from 14 residues.